This T cell receptor beta chain was sequenced during a study of response to subunit inactivated influenza vaccine. TCRdb re-derived calls from the RT-PCR reads in MiXCR, one entry per CDR3 protein. The sample has hundreds of thousands of distinct CDR3 sequences; 7.6% are singletons. Study results and caveats: With each seasonal influenza vaccination, the authors suggested, few new T cells are recruited.

V dropped 5 bases and J dropped 2 bases, with 10 bases sitting between them. The CDR3 contains 15 residues. Per germline, CDR1 SNHLY and CDR2 FYNNEI. This clonotype was counted a few times. Its antigen is unidentified. This clonotype originated in a man aged 50 to 75 who received an inactivated influenza vaccine. The gene calls are TRBV2 and TRBJ2-6; D is ambiguous. Material: PBMCs from blood, obtained less than 30 months after vaccination. CDR3 region: CASSLLSAGANVLTF. As DNA, the CDR3 is TGTGCCAGCAGTCTCCTTAGTGCTGGGGCCAACGTCCTGACTTTC.